The present entry profiles one T cell receptor beta chain with its context. The sample is drawn from a study of blood T cell repertoires in COVID-19. Study information: COVID-19 samples, acute and convalescent, were from the United States, Italy and Spain. PBMCs, B-cell-depleted T cells, or T cells were the source of the cDNA or gDNA that made up the material.

V lost 0 bases and J 1 base, leaving 19 bases between the germline ends. The germline CDR1 and CDR2 sequences are MRHNA and SNTAGT. The CDR3 totals 18 residues. Per the authors' pipeline: How many nucleated cells were present was estimated from reference gene primer amplification. The repertoire was sequenced with immunoSEQ multiplex PCR; TCRdb's copy has only in-frame clones and lacks some. That table is the source of V, J and clone size, and D and trimming were worked out from the DNA. This table has 100,000 or so clones, 80% to 90% appearing once. The specimen sequenced was peripheral blood. The sequence came from a woman in her 30s with acute or convalescent COVID-19. This chain joins TRBV6-4 and TRBJ2-7; a possible D gene is TRBD2 (5 bases). The CDR3 bases are TGTGCCAGCAGTGACTCGAGGGCACGCAAGCTAAAGTCCTACGAGCAGTACTTC. Encoded protein: CASSDSRARKLKSYEQYF.